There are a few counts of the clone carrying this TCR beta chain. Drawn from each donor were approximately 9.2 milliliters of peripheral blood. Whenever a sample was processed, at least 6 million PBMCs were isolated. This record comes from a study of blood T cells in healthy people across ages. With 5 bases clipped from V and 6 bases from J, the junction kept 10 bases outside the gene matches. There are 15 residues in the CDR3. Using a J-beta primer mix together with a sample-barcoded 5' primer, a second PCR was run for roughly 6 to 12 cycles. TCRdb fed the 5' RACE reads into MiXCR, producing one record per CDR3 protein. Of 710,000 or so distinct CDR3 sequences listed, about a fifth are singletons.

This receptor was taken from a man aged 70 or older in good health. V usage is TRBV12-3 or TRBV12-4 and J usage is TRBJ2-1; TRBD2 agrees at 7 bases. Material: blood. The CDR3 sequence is CASSPSGTVFNEQFF. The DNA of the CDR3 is TGTGCCAGCAGTCCCAGCGGGACTGTGTTCAATGAGCAGTTCTTC.